The T cell receptor beta chain under discussion was sequenced for a study of CXCR3-negative and CXCR3-positive naive CD8 T cells. The CDR3 is made up of 17 amino acids. Germline lookup yields CDR1 LGHDT and CDR2 YNNKEL (reference sequence). Via 5' RACE with UMI labels, TRB cDNA libraries were prepared. From the 5' RACE reads, TCRdb lists one entry per CDR3 protein and no DNA. The sample totals under 50,000 distinct CDR3 sequences; its top ten clones hold roughly 2.4%. Material for sequencing was naive CXCR3- CD8+ T cells from blood. This sample's subset: CD45RO-CCR7+CD27+CD95- naive CD8+ T cells lacking CXCR3 (TNR3-). The chain uses TRBV3-1 and TRBJ1-1; checking the TCRdb D call of TRBD1 is not possible without DNA. This TCR came from a human donor in good health. Some clones in this sample may be carry-over from other donors' samples. CDR3 loop: CASSQDLVNRVNFEAFF.